The 7 T cell receptor beta chains below all came from one sample that was sequenced in a study of CD8 T cells in Susac syndrome. Random hexamers primed reverse transcription of roughly 0.5 to 1 ug RNA. TCRdb reprocessed the immunoSEQ multiplex PCR reads with MiXCR, giving one entry per CDR3 protein. The sample has 200,000 or so distinct CDR3 sequences; about 95% are singletons. The specimen was CD4+ T cells from PBMCs. The receptors shown here come from a human donor with multiple sclerosis.

The chain combines TRBV11-2 with TRBJ2-7; 8 bases line up with TRBD1. The germline V gene encodes CDR1 SGHAT and CDR2 FQNNGV. Losses at the gene ends were 1 base for V and 5 bases for J; bases not matched to a gene: 7. The CDR3 length is 15 residues. CDR3 bases: TGTGCCAGCAGCTTAGTCGGACAGGGTATACACGAGCAGTACTTC. The encoded protein is CASSLVGQGIHEQYF.

The V gene is TRBV24-1, the J gene TRBJ2-2; maybe TRBD1 (6 bases). Germline CDR1 and CDR2: KGHDR and SFDVKD. The ends were cut back, 5 bases at V and 7 bases at J, with 13 bases in the middle. This CDR3 has 14 amino acids. CDR3 amino acids: CATSVARGDGELFF. The CDR3 DNA sequence: TGTGCCACCAGTGTCGCCAGGGGTGACGGGGAGCTGTTTTTT.

V gene TRBV7-8 combines with J gene TRBJ1-2; 9 nucleotides line up with TRBD1. CDR1 SGHVS and CDR2 FQNEAQ come from the germline V gene. With V trimmed by 3 bases and J by 0 bases, 5 bases remained unmatched. This CDR3 region has 16 residues. CDR3 amino acids: CASSFSGTGSNYGYTF. The CDR3 region has the DNA TGTGCCAGCAGCTTTTCCGGGACAGGGTCTAACTATGGCTACACCTTC. Looking up the rest from reference TRBV7-8 and TRBJ1-2 gives the full variable domain: GAGVSQSPRYKVAKRGQDVALRCDPISGHVSLFWYQQALGQGPEFLTYFQNEAQLDKSGLPSDRFFAERPEGSVSTLKIQRTQQEDSAVYLCASSFSGTGSNYGYTFGSGTRLTVV.

This rearrangement joins TRBV20-1 to TRBJ1-6; no clear D. The germline gives CDR1 DFQATT, CDR2 SNEGSKA (reference sequence). The V end was cut by 4 bases, the J end by 6 bases, with 7 bases between. The CDR3 has 12 amino acids. The CDR3 DNA reads as TGCAGTGCTACGGACTCTAATTCACCCCTCCACTTT. Translated: CSATDSNSPLHF.

The chain has TRBV4-2 and TRBJ2-4; 9 positions agree with TRBD1. This CDR3 has 14 amino acids. Germline CDR1 is LGHNA and CDR2 is YNFKEQ. J gave up 8 bases and V 1 base, and 3 bases lay outside the gene matches. Written as DNA, the CDR3 is TGTGCCAGCAGCCAAGGGGACAGGGTGGACATTCAGTACTTC. Translation: CASSQGDRVDIQYF.

With regard to this clonotype: A read error may account for a junction end that differs from germline. The genes are TRBV3-1 and TRBJ1-3; the D is unclear. Germline CDR1 is LGHDT and CDR2 is YNNKEL (reference sequence). CDR3 size: 15 residues. The CDR3 sequence: CASSRSESSENTIYF. As DNA, the CDR3 is TGTGCCAGCAGCCGGTCAGAGAGCTCTGAAAACACCATATATTTT.

This clonotype was picked up one time. The CDR3 loop is CASTPDVGRSHEQYF. The DNA for the CDR3 is TGTGCCAGCACCCCAGACGTCGGTCGGTCCCACGAGCAGTACTTC. V usage is TRBV9 and J usage is TRBJ2-7; D is undetermined. Trimming removed 6 bases at V and 5 bases at J, with 21 bases between. In germline, CDR1 is SGDLS, CDR2 YYNGEE. The CDR3 has 15 amino acids.